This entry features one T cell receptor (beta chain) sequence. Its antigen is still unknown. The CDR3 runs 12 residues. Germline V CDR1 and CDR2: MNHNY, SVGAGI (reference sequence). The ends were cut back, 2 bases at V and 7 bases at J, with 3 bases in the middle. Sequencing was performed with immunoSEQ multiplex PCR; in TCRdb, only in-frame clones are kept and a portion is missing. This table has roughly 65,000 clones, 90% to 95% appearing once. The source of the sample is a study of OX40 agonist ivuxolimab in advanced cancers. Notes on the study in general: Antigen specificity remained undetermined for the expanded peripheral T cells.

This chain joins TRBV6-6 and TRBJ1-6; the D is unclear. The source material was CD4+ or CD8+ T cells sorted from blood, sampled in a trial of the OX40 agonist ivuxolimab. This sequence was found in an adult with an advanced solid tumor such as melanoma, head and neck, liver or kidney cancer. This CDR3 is CASSYRNSPLHF. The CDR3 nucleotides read TGTGCCAGCAGTTACAGGAATTCACCCCTCCACTTT.